These 27 T cell receptor beta chains originate from one sample sequenced in a study of cytomegalovirus exposure and HLA in healthy donors. The repertoire was sequenced with immunoSEQ multiplex PCR; TCRdb's copy has only in-frame clones and lacks some. This table has 110,000 to 150,000 clones, about 94% appearing once. The sequenced material came from PBMCs. The receptors derive from a young man in good health and CMV-seropositive.

This clone was counted a single time. CDR3 DNA: TGTGCCTGGAGCGAACAGGGGTACAATCAGCCCCAGCATTTT. Protein product: CAWSEQGYNQPQHF. V gene TRBV30 combines with J gene TRBJ1-5; 7 bases agree with TRBD1. The length of the CDR3 is 14 residues. CDR1 and CDR2 (germline): GTSNPN, SVGIG (reference sequence). V lost 3 bases to trimming and J lost 3 bases; unmatched junction nucleotides: 5.

The chain carries TRBV7-6 and TRBJ2-7; D is possibly TRBD2 (5 bases). CDR1 is SGHVS, CDR2 FNYEAQ, per germline. The CDR3 covers 16 residues. The V gene lost 0 bases and the J gene lost 2 bases, with 14 bases spanning the gap. CDR3 loop: CASSLARGGLTYEQYF. The CDR3 coding sequence is TGTGCCAGCAGCTTAGCGCGTGGCGGGCTTACCTACGAGCAGTACTTC.

The V gene is TRBV28, the J gene TRBJ1-4; the D is unclear. This CDR3 comprises 14 residues. CDR1 and CDR2 (germline): MDHEN, SYDVKM. Trimming pared 6 bases from V and 6 bases from J, leaving 14 bases between. The CDR3 nucleotides read TGTGCCAGCAGCCCCCGGGAAGTTCATGAAAAACTGTTTTTT. This sequence encodes CASSPREVHEKLFF.

This clone is a singleton in its sample. The CDR3 coding sequence is TGTGCCAGCAGCTTGGACCTAGCGAGGGCTCCAGATACGCAGTATTTT. Amino acids: CASSLDLARAPDTQYF. The chain recombines TRBV5-4 with TRBJ2-3; tentative D call: TRBD2 (6 bases). The germline V gene has CDR1 SGHNT and CDR2 YYREEE (reference sequence). The V end lost 0 bases, the J end lost 4 bases, and 15 bases lay between the germline ends. The CDR3 is 16 residues long.

The chain combines TRBV5-1 with TRBJ2-3; D is possibly TRBD1 (5 bases). CDR3 length: 14 residues. The germline V gene encodes CDR1 SGHRS and CDR2 YFSETQ. The V end was cut by 3 bases, the J end by 0 bases, with 8 bases between. CDR3 DNA sequence: TGCGCCAGCAGCTCACAGGTTAGCACAGATACGCAGTATTTT. The encoded protein is CASSSQVSTDTQYF.

The chain employs TRBV29-1 and TRBJ2-3; 9 bases agree with TRBD2. V lost 6 bases, J lost 3 bases, and 7 bases stayed unmatched. The CDR3 consists of 14 residues. Germline V gene lookup returns CDR1 SQVTM and CDR2 ANQGSEA. CDR3 residues: CSVDSGLATDTQYF. For the CDR3, the DNA is TGCAGCGTGGATTCAGGACTAGCGACAGATACGCAGTATTTT.

Written as DNA, the CDR3 is TGCGCCAGCAGCTCCGGACAGGGCGAGCAAGAGACCCAGTACTTC. It codes for CASSSGQGEQETQYF. The chain has TRBV5-1 and TRBJ2-5, with TRBD1 matching 8 bases. This CDR3 is 15 amino acids long. CDR1 is SGHRS and CDR2 is YFSETQ in the germline V gene. V lost 3 bases to trimming and J lost 2 bases; unmatched junction nucleotides: 6.

The chain joins TRBV10-2 to TRBJ2-3; 11 nucleotides agree with TRBD2. Trimming removed 4 bases from V and 6 bases from J; junction bases left unmatched: 9. The CDR3 loop spans 16 amino acids. CDR1 WSHSY and CDR2 SAAADI come from the germline V gene. The CDR3 sequence: CASSVPLAGVIDTQYF. The CDR3, as DNA: TGCGCCAGCAGTGTCCCACTAGCGGGAGTTATTGATACGCAGTATTTT.

This clone was counted a single time. The chain joins TRBV2 to TRBJ2-1; 10 positions agree with TRBD2. J gave up 5 bases and V 11 bases, and 9 bases lay outside the gene matches. Germline CDR1 is SNHLY and CDR2 is FYNNEI. This CDR3 spans 14 amino acids. CDR3 in DNA: TGTGCCCGCCGGGGACTAGCGCTTGACAATGAGCAGTTCTTC. This gives the protein CARRGLALDNEQFF.

V and J are TRBV28 and TRBJ2-3; D may be TRBD1 (6 bases). With 6 bases removed from V and 0 bases from J, the gap between germline ends came to 16 bases. The CDR3 length is 16 residues. The germline V gene has CDR1 MDHEN and CDR2 SYDVKM. The CDR3 DNA is TGTGCCAGCAGCGCCATCAGGGGTAGGAGCACAGATACGCAGTATTTT. Translated: CASSAIRGRSTDTQYF.

This chain links TRBV6-5 with TRBJ2-3, with TRBD1 matching over 9 bases. There are 15 residues in the CDR3. Germline trimming cut 7 bases from V and 8 bases from J; bases unmatched to any gene: 13. From germline, CDR1 is MNHEY and CDR2 SVGAGI. Here the CDR3 DNA reads TGTGCCAGCATCAAACAGGGGGCCGGAGGAGGTACGCAGTATTTT. It translates to CASIKQGAGGGTQYF.

This clone was detected once. This sequence joins TRBV5-1 and TRBJ2-2; 8 bases line up with TRBD1. CDR1 SGHRS and CDR2 YFSETQ come from the germline V gene. V trimming: 4 bases; J trimming: 3 bases; junction bases outside the gene matches: 17. The CDR3 runs 19 residues. CDR3 in DNA: TGCGCCAGCAGCGCACGGACAGGGTTAAGTGCGAGTGACACCGGGGAGCTGTTTTTT. It encodes CASSARTGLSASDTGELFF. Variable domain in full (rest from reference TRBV5-1 and TRBJ2-2): KAGVTQTPRYLIKTRGQQVTLSCSPISGHRSVSWYQQTPGQGLQFLFEYFSETQRNKGNFPGRFSGRQFSNSRSEMNVSTLELGDSALYLCASSARTGLSASDTGELFFGEGSRLTVL.

The V gene is TRBV25-1, the J gene TRBJ1-3; D is unresolved. V lost 8 bases and J 0 bases, leaving 8 bases between the germline ends. Germline assignment: CDR1 MGHDK and CDR2 SYGVNS. This CDR3 comprises 13 residues. CDR3 in DNA: TGTGCCAGCCTAGACCCCTCTGGAAACACCATATATTTT. Amino acid sequence: CASLDPSGNTIYF.

J is TRBJ2-2 and V is TRBV28; D perhaps matches TRBD1 (5 bases). The CDR3 sequence is 19 residues long. The germline V gene has CDR1 MDHEN and CDR2 SYDVKM. V was pared by 6 bases and J by 0 bases, with 23 bases between. The DNA for the CDR3 is TGTGCCAGCAGCGTTGGACGGATGTTTGACAGAACGAACACCGGGGAGCTGTTTTTT. Translated, it gives CASSVGRMFDRTNTGELFF. The full variable domain, with the rest looked up from reference TRBV28 and TRBJ2-2, is DVKVTQSSRYLVKRTGEKVFLECVQDMDHENMFWYRQDPGLGLRLIYFSYDVKMKEKGDIPEGYSVSREKKERFSLILESASTNQTSMYLCASSVGRMFDRTNTGELFFGEGSRLTVL.

The chain combines TRBV5-1 with TRBJ1-2, with D tentatively TRBD1 (5 bases). Germline loops: CDR1 SGHRS, CDR2 YFSETQ. The CDR3 covers 13 residues. V lost 0 bases and J lost 8, with 11 bases in between. CDR3 DNA sequence: TGCGCCAGCAGCTTGGCCGGGGGTGGCGGCTACACCTTC. It translates to CASSLAGGGGYTF.

The gene calls are TRBV11-3 and TRBJ1-1, with D possibly TRBD1 on 6 matching bases. V dropped 4 bases and J dropped 1 base, with 19 bases sitting between them. Per the germline V gene, CDR1 is SGHNT and CDR2 is YENEEA. The CDR3 has 17 amino acids. The CDR3 loop is CASSSTDRSQANTEAFF. The CDR3 DNA reads as TGTGCCAGCAGCTCGACAGACAGGTCACAAGCGAACACTGAAGCTTTCTTT.

The chain carries TRBV28 and TRBJ2-5; D possibly corresponds to TRBD1 (6 bases). The CDR3 consists of 17 residues. The germline gives CDR1 MDHEN, CDR2 SYDVKM. Trimming took 5 bases from V and 1 from J, leaving 20 bases between them. CDR3 amino acids: CASSGGGVGARQETQYF. Written as DNA, the CDR3 is TGTGCCAGCAGTGGTGGTGGGGTGGGGGCCCGCCAAGAGACCCAGTACTTC. The entire variable domain, with the rest obtained from reference TRBV28 and TRBJ2-5, is as follows: DVKVTQSSRYLVKRTGEKVFLECVQDMDHENMFWYRQDPGLGLRLIYFSYDVKMKEKGDIPEGYSVSREKKERFSLILESASTNQTSMYLCASSGGGVGARQETQYFGPGTRLLVL.

V and J are TRBV27 and TRBJ1-3, with D unresolved. Between the trimmed V and J ends, which lost 3 bases and 0 bases, there was a span of 9 bases. The CDR3 consists of 15 residues. From germline, CDR1 is MNHEY and CDR2 SMNVEV (reference sequence). The CDR3 sequence is CASSFPRVSGNTIYF. The CDR3 nucleotides read TGTGCCAGCAGTTTCCCGCGGGTCTCTGGAAACACCATATATTTT.

The V gene is TRBV5-1, the J gene TRBJ1-4, with TRBD1 identical over 10 bases. This CDR3 contains 14 residues. The V segment lost 0 bases and the J segment 7 bases; nucleotides outside the gene matches: 0. Germline loops: CDR1 SGHRS, CDR2 YFSETQ. The CDR3 nucleotides are TGCGCCAGCAGCTTGGGGACAGGGGGTGAAAAACTGTTTTTT. Protein product: CASSLGTGGEKLFF. Filled out from reference TRBV5-1 and TRBJ1-4, the complete variable domain reads KAGVTQTPRYLIKTRGQQVTLSCSPISGHRSVSWYQQTPGQGLQFLFEYFSETQRNKGNFPGRFSGRQFSNSRSEMNVSTLELGDSALYLCASSLGTGGEKLFFGSGTQLSVL.

The V and J genes are TRBV9 and TRBJ2-7; 8 positions match TRBD1. CDR1 is SGDLS, CDR2 YYNGEE, per germline. This CDR3 is built from 15 residues. V lost 0 bases to trimming and J lost 7 bases; unmatched junction nucleotides: 9. CDR3 residues: CASSVGDRGLGEQYF. The CDR3 region has the DNA TGTGCCAGCAGCGTAGGAGACAGGGGTTTGGGGGAGCAGTACTTC.

This clone was picked up one time. The chain links TRBV28 to TRBJ1-4; 9 bases are a match to TRBD1. The CDR3 totals 15 residues. The trim removed 5 bases at V and 5 bases at J, leaving 6 bases unmatched. CDR1 MDHEN and CDR2 SYDVKM come from the germline V gene. CDR3 region: CASSSRTGANEKLFF. CDR3 bases: TGTGCCAGCAGTAGCCGGACAGGGGCAAATGAAAAACTGTTTTTT.

The chain uses TRBV18 and TRBJ1-5, with D uncertain. The V end lost 4 bases, the J end lost 5 bases, and 12 bases lay between the germline ends. This CDR3 is built from 14 residues. Germline lookup yields CDR1 KGHSH and CDR2 LQKENI. CDR3 in amino acids: CASSLGSADQPQHF. In DNA form, the CDR3 reads TGTGCCAGCTCACTAGGGTCAGCGGATCAGCCCCAGCATTTT.

CDR3 nucleotide sequence: TGTGCCAGCAGCGTAGAGCCGGGACTCGACTCCTACGAGCAGTACTTC. This encodes CASSVEPGLDSYEQYF. The V gene is TRBV9, the J gene TRBJ2-7; tentative D call: TRBD2 (6 bases). The CDR3 has 16 residues. Germline V gives CDR1 SGDLS, CDR2 YYNGEE. V was shortened by 0 bases and J by 0 bases, with 13 bases between the two germline ends.

V gene TRBV28 combines with J gene TRBJ1-2, with D possibly matching TRBD1 (6 bases). This CDR3 comprises 14 residues. The ends were cut back, 1 base at V and 10 bases at J, with 16 bases in the middle. The germline V gene encodes CDR1 MDHEN and CDR2 SYDVKM. The CDR3: CASSLSVGQRYYTF. Here the CDR3 DNA reads TGTGCCAGCAGTTTATCAGTCGGACAGAGATACTACACCTTC.

The chain has TRBV5-1 and TRBJ2-5, with 7 bases matching TRBD2. Looked up from germline, CDR1 is SGHRS and CDR2 is YFSETQ. Trimming took 4 bases from V and 0 from J; bases not matched to a gene: 12. This CDR3 is built from 17 residues. CDR3: CASSLRGGAGYQETQYF. CDR3 DNA: TGCGCCAGCAGCCTGCGGGGAGGAGCGGGGTACCAAGAGACCCAGTACTTC.

This sequence joins TRBV29-1 and TRBJ2-1, with TRBD2 matching over 16 bases. The germline gives CDR1 SQVTM, CDR2 ANQGSEA. The CDR3 is made up of 17 amino acids. The ends lost 3 bases at V and 5 bases at J; junction bases unmatched: 7. The CDR3 loop reads CSVEGTSGRALDNEQFF. The CDR3 DNA reads as TGCAGCGTTGAGGGGACTAGCGGGAGGGCCCTGGACAATGAGCAGTTCTTC.

The J gene is TRBJ2-2, the V gene TRBV7-8; D gene ambiguous. Deletions cut 4 bases from V and 6 bases from J, with 12 bases between. CDR1 and CDR2 (germline): SGHVS, FQNEAQ. This CDR3 comprises 14 residues. CDR3 DNA: TGTGCCAGCAGCTACGACAATTACGCCGGGGAGCTGTTTTTT. Translated, it gives CASSYDNYAGELFF. Looking up the rest from reference TRBV7-8 and TRBJ2-2 gives the full variable domain: GAGVSQSPRYKVAKRGQDVALRCDPISGHVSLFWYQQALGQGPEFLTYFQNEAQLDKSGLPSDRFFAERPEGSVSTLKIQRTQQEDSAVYLCASSYDNYAGELFFGEGSRLTVL.